This T cell receptor (beta chain) was sequenced for a study of control samples from healthy donors and cancer patients. This CDR3 region has 15 residues. V shed 0 bases and J shed 1 base, with 9 bases lying between them. Germline values: CDR1 LGHNA, CDR2 YSLEER. Repertoires were generated with immunoSEQ multiplex PCR, while TCRdb's copy carries only in-frame clones and drops some. The sample has under 200,000 clones, 85% to 95% seen once. This receptor was taken from a woman in her fifties or sixties in good health. The specimen was blood. This chain connects TRBV4-3 to TRBJ2-5; D call uncertain. CDR3 bases: TGCGCCAGCAGCCAAGATGAAGGCTTCCAAGAGACCCAGTACTTC. Translation: CASSQDEGFQETQYF.